Listed here are 25 T cell receptor beta chains from one sample, sequenced in a study of cytomegalovirus exposure and HLA in healthy donors. Data came from immunoSEQ multiplex PCR; TCRdb stores just in-frame clones and leaves some out. The data show some 150,000 clones, with 89% seen just once and about 9.9% held by the top ten. Sequencing input: PBMCs. The receptor set was obtained from a woman under 30 in good health and CMV-seropositive.

The V call is TRBV7-2, the J call TRBJ2-5; TRBD2 agrees at 7 bases. Per the germline V gene, CDR1 is SGHTA and CDR2 is FQGNSA. V lost 5 bases to trimming and J lost 5 bases; unmatched junction nucleotides: 8. The CDR3 consists of 14 residues. CDR3: CASSRNGRRETQYF. The CDR3 coding sequence is TGTGCCAGCAGCCGAAACGGGAGGAGGGAGACCCAGTACTTC.

This sequence joins TRBV7-2 and TRBJ2-7, with 8 bases matching TRBD1. CDR1 is SGHTA and CDR2 is FQGNSA in the germline V gene. This CDR3 comprises 14 residues. The V segment lost 5 bases and the J segment 7 bases; nucleotides outside the gene matches: 10. The chain's CDR3 is CASSPGTGRGEQYF. The CDR3 region has the DNA TGTGCCAGCAGCCCGGGGACAGGACGGGGGGAGCAGTACTTC.

This rearrangement joins TRBV4-1 to TRBJ1-5, with D unclear. Germline V gene data show CDR1 as MGHRA and CDR2 as YSYEKL. This CDR3 has 16 amino acids. Between the trimmed V and J ends, which lost 1 base and 0 bases, there was a span of 10 bases. CDR3 region: CASSQVQLYSNQPQHF. The CDR3 DNA reads as TGCGCCAGCAGCCAAGTACAGCTCTATAGCAATCAGCCCCAGCATTTT.

This clone was recorded only once. This chain links TRBV30 with TRBJ2-3; a weak D match, TRBD1 (5 bases). This CDR3 spans 15 amino acids. The ends were cut back, 2 bases at V and 2 bases at J, with 14 bases in the middle. Germline V gene sequence: CDR1 GTSNPN, CDR2 SVGIG (reference sequence). The CDR3 sequence is CAWSFLVGATDTQYF. In nucleotides, the CDR3 is TGTGCCTGGAGTTTCTTAGTAGGGGCCACAGATACGCAGTATTTT.

This chain links TRBV6-1 with TRBJ2-7, with D maybe TRBD1 (6 bases). Trimming took 6 bases from V and 2 from J, leaving 14 bases between them. Germline assignment: CDR1 MNHNS and CDR2 SASEGT. The CDR3 runs to 14 residues. CDR3 loop: CASRSGQKTYEQYF. CDR3 coding DNA: TGTGCCAGCAGAAGTGGACAGAAGACCTACGAGCAGTACTTC.

In its sample, this clone was seen a few times. The chain is built from TRBV4-3 and TRBJ1-4; maybe TRBD1 (6 bases). Germline CDR1 reads LGHNA; CDR2 reads YSLEER. V dropped 1 base and J dropped 3 bases, with 18 bases sitting between them. The CDR3 covers 18 residues. The CDR3 region is CASSQGGQGSSANEKLFF. CDR3 nucleotides: TGCGCCAGCAGCCAAGGGGGCCAGGGGAGCTCGGCTAATGAAAAACTGTTTTTT.

There are a few counts of this clone. V gene TRBV30 combines with J gene TRBJ1-2, with D perhaps TRBD1 (5 bases). The CDR3 length is 14 residues. V lost 0 bases and J 4 bases, leaving 12 bases between the germline ends. The germline V gene encodes CDR1 GTSNPN and CDR2 SVGIG (reference sequence). The DNA of the CDR3 is TGTGCCTGGAGTGTTGGGTCAGGGCCCTATGGCTACACCTTC. This translates into CAWSVGSGPYGYTF.

The chain has TRBV27 and TRBJ1-1; a possible D gene is TRBD1 (5 bases). The germline CDR1 and CDR2 sequences are MNHEY and SMNVEV (reference sequence). With 7 bases removed from V and 1 base from J, the gap between germline ends came to 13 bases. This CDR3 comprises 14 residues. DNA for the CDR3: TGTGCCAGCAAAACCAGGGAGGGGAACACTGAAGCTTTCTTT. It codes for CASKTREGNTEAFF.

The rearrangement links TRBV5-4 to TRBJ1-1, with a weak D call TRBD1 (6 bases). V was pared by 4 bases and J by 0 bases, with 10 bases between. This CDR3 is built from 14 residues. From germline, CDR1 is SGHNT and CDR2 YYREEE (reference sequence). This CDR3 is CASSKGVVNTEAFF. The CDR3 DNA reads as TGTGCCAGCAGCAAGGGGGTCGTGAACACTGAAGCTTTCTTT.

The chain employs TRBV25-1 and TRBJ1-1; no firm D call. V gave up 2 bases and J gave up 3 bases, with 10 bases separating them. The CDR3 totals 14 residues. The germline gives CDR1 MGHDK, CDR2 SYGVNS. This CDR3 reads CASSEGGVDTEAFF. The CDR3, as DNA: TGTGCCAGCAGTGAAGGAGGCGTGGACACTGAAGCTTTCTTT.

Many counts were recorded for this clone. The CDR3 region has the DNA TGCGCCAGCACCCTCCAGGGGCATTATAATTCACCCCTCCACTTT. It translates to CASTLQGHYNSPLHF. The chain couples TRBV23-1 to TRBJ1-6, with D perhaps matching TRBD1 (6 bases). TRBV23-1 is classed as an ORF, of uncertain function. Trimming stripped 7 bases from V and 4 bases from J, with 14 bases between. The CDR3 has 15 residues.

The chain links TRBV5-1 to TRBJ2-7; 10 bases are shared with TRBD1. Germline loops: CDR1 SGHRS, CDR2 YFSETQ. The ends lost 0 bases at V and 4 bases at J; junction bases unmatched: 4. The CDR3 is made up of 15 amino acids. CDR3 sequence reads: CASSLGGTGEYEQYF. CDR3 nucleotides: TGCGCCAGCAGCTTGGGCGGGACAGGGGAATACGAGCAGTACTTC.

The V call is TRBV7-6, the J call TRBJ1-1, with D perhaps TRBD1 (6 bases). The germline CDR1 and CDR2 sequences are SGHVS and FNYEAQ. V was shortened by 1 base and J by 1 base, with 10 bases between the two germline ends. This CDR3 contains 15 residues. CDR3 protein: CASSLEGGPNTEAFF. CDR3 bases: TGTGCCAGCAGCTTAGAGGGGGGGCCGAACACTGAAGCTTTCTTT.

The gene calls are TRBV4-3 and TRBJ1-5; 8 bases fit TRBD1. Germline lookup yields CDR1 LGHNA and CDR2 YSLEER. This CDR3 has 14 amino acids. V gave up 0 bases and J gave up 7 bases; unmatched junction bases: 2. CDR3 region: CASSQETGGQPQHF. For the CDR3, the DNA is TGCGCCAGCAGCCAAGAAACAGGGGGACAGCCCCAGCATTTT.

This rearrangement joins TRBV10-3 to TRBJ1-5; 7 bases align to TRBD1. Per germline, CDR1 ENHRY and CDR2 SYGVKD. The trim removed 10 bases at V and 3 bases at J, leaving 15 bases unmatched. This CDR3 has 16 residues. CDR3 nucleotide sequence: TGTGCCACCGCGACCCTTCGGACAGGACCCAATCAGCCCCAGCATTTT. This translates into CATATLRTGPNQPQHF.

CDR3: CAYSGLPNQPQHF. Here the CDR3 DNA reads TGTGCCTACTCGGGACTCCCTAATCAGCCCCAGCATTTT. The chain joins TRBV30 to TRBJ1-5; weak D call: TRBD1 (5 bases). Per the germline V gene, CDR1 is GTSNPN and CDR2 is SVGIG (reference sequence). The CDR3 is made up of 13 amino acids. Trimming left V 7 bases short and J 4 bases short, with 14 bases between.

V gene TRBV15 combines with J gene TRBJ2-7; TRBD1 matches at 10 bases. Unmatched junction bases numbered 5, after V lost 5 bases and J lost 4 bases. This CDR3 is built from 14 residues. The V gene's germline CDR1 is LNHNV and CDR2 YYDKDF (reference sequence). In DNA, the CDR3 is TGTGCCACCAGCTCCGGGACAGGGGAGTACGAGCAGTACTTC. Its translation: CATSSGTGEYEQYF.

The chain combines TRBV27 with TRBJ2-7, with 12 bases that match TRBD2. The ends lost 0 bases at V and 7 bases at J; junction bases unmatched: 4. Germline lookup yields CDR1 MNHEY and CDR2 SMNVEV (reference sequence). The CDR3 consists of 15 residues. The DNA for the CDR3 is TGTGCCAGCAGTTTATCGACTAGCGGGGGTTTGGAGCAGTACTTC. Translated: CASSLSTSGGLEQYF.

The chain joins TRBV30 to TRBJ1-6, with 11 bases fitting TRBD1. CDR1 and CDR2 (germline): GTSNPN, SVGIG (reference sequence). Losses at the gene ends were 1 base for V and 7 bases for J; bases not matched to a gene: 6. The CDR3 loop spans 16 amino acids. CDR3 sequence: CAWSGGTGGRNSPLHF. CDR3 bases: TGTGCCTGGAGTGGGGGGACAGGGGGAAGGAATTCACCCCTCCACTTT.

The chain uses TRBV18 and TRBJ2-5, with TRBD1 identical over 8 bases. Germline CDR1 and CDR2: KGHSH and LQKENI. V gave up 2 bases and J gave up 3 bases; unmatched junction bases: 8. CDR3 length: 16 amino acids. As DNA, the CDR3 is TGTGCCAGCTCACCATCGGCCAGGGGGCATGAAGAGACCCAGTACTTC. Amino acids: CASSPSARGHEETQYF.

This chain links TRBV28 with TRBJ1-2; D is perhaps TRBD1 (6 bases). CDR1 MDHEN and CDR2 SYDVKM come from the germline V gene. V lost 5 bases to trimming and J lost 7 bases, with 17 bases between them. CDR3 length: 14 amino acids. This CDR3 is CASSLRAGARGYTF. CDR3 sequence (DNA): TGTGCCAGCAGTCTACGCGCGGGGGCGCGTGGCTACACCTTC.

This sequence joins TRBV4-1 and TRBJ2-7; D is uncertain. CDR3 length equals 17 residues. V was clipped by 1 base and J by 2 bases, with 18 bases between them. The V gene's germline CDR1 is MGHRA and CDR2 YSYEKL. For the CDR3, the DNA is TGCGCCAGCAGCCAAGCCCGGCAGGTTGAACCGACCTACGAGCAGTACTTC. This encodes CASSQARQVEPTYEQYF.

V and J are TRBV30 and TRBJ1-2, with 8 nucleotides matching TRBD1. The CDR3 is 13 residues long. Unmatched junction bases numbered 13, after V lost 8 bases and J lost 8 bases. Germline V gene sequence: CDR1 GTSNPN, CDR2 SVGIG (reference sequence). This CDR3 reads CALYNRGNDGYTF. CDR3 DNA: TGTGCCCTGTACAACAGGGGGAATGACGGCTACACCTTC.

This chain joins TRBV10-3 and TRBJ1-2; 10 bases are a match to TRBD1. Germline V gene sequence: CDR1 ENHRY, CDR2 SYGVKD. The CDR3 loop spans 15 amino acids. J gave up 3 bases and V 6 bases, and 7 bases lay outside the gene matches. CDR3 in amino acids: CAISKQGQGDYGYTF. The CDR3 nucleotides read TGTGCCATCAGCAAACAAGGACAGGGGGACTATGGCTACACCTTC.

CDR3 in DNA: TGTGCCAGCAGCTTACAGTACACCGGGGAGCTGTTTTTT. This sequence encodes CASSLQYTGELFF. The rearrangement uses TRBV11-1 and TRBJ2-2; unclear D gene. V lost 2 bases and J 3 bases, leaving 4 bases between the germline ends. CDR3 length: 13 amino acids. From germline, CDR1 is SGHAT and CDR2 FQDESV (reference sequence).